The clone carrying this T cell receptor beta chain was seen repeatedly, ten times or more. This entry comes from a study of neurological immune-mediated disorders. cDNA was made by 5'RACE with 10-nucleotide random UMIs. TCRdb reprocessed the 5' RACE reads via MiXCR and lists one record per CDR3 protein. The table lists about 76,000 distinct CDR3 sequences, over 15% of them singletons. There are 13 residues in the CDR3. Germline CDR1 MNHEY, CDR2 SVGAGI. The V end lost 6 bases, the J end lost 3 bases, and 11 bases lay between the germline ends. The source material was PBMCs. This TCR derives from a woman in her thirties or forties in good health. The chain recombines TRBV6-5 with TRBJ1-2, with D possibly being TRBD1 (5 bases). The CDR3 coding sequence is TGTGCCAGCAGCCCCGGGACGGACTATGGCTACACCTTC. It specifies CASSPGTDYGYTF.